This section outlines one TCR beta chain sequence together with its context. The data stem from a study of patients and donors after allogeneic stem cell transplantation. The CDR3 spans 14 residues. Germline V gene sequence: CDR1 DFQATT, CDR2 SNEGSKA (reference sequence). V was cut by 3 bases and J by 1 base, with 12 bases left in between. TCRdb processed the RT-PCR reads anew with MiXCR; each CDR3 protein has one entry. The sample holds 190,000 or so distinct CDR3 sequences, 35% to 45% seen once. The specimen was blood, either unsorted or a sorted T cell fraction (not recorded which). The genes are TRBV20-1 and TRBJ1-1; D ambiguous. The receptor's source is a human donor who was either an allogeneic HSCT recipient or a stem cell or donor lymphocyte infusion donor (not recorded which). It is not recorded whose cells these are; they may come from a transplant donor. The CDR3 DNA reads TGCAGTGCTAGTCACCCCCCCACGAACACTGAAGCTTTCTTT. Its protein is CSASHPPTNTEAFF.